These 5 T cell receptor beta chains came from one sample sequenced in a study of T cells in Graves' hyperthyroidism and ophthalmopathy. The TCR beta CDR3 regions underwent amplification using RNA transcripts as the source. Initially, a first-round RT-PCR of the TCR CDR3 employed the HTBI primer set. TCRdb analysed the multiplex PCR reads with MiXCR anew, one entry per CDR3 protein. Of about 250,000 distinct CDR3 sequences in the sample, 20% to 25% were seen once. The specimen was blood. The receptors were gathered from a man aged 30 to 39 with Graves' ophthalmopathy.

There are many counts of this clonotype. The chain links TRBV12-3 or TRBV12-4 to TRBJ2-2; unclear D gene. Trimming shortened V by 6 bases and J by 0 bases, and 8 bases separated the two germline ends. The length of the CDR3 is 14 residues. The CDR3 coding sequence is TGTGCCAGCAGGTCGACACCGAACACCGGGGAGCTGTTTTTT. Residues: CASRSTPNTGELFF.

V and J are TRBV28 and TRBJ1-3; D perhaps matches TRBD1 (5 bases). The CDR3 contains 16 residues. V lost 4 bases and J lost 0, with 13 bases in between. From germline, CDR1 is MDHEN and CDR2 SYDVKM. The CDR3 spells CASSSTDTTSGNTIYF. CDR3 sequence (DNA): TGTGCCAGCAGTTCGACGGACACAACCTCTGGAAACACCATATATTTT. The full variable domain, completed using reference TRBV28 and TRBJ1-3, is DVKVTQSSRYLVKRTGEKVFLECVQDMDHENMFWYRQDPGLGLRLIYFSYDVKMKEKGDIPEGYSVSREKKERFSLILESASTNQTSMYLCASSSTDTTSGNTIYFGEGSWLTVV.

This chain uses TRBV5-1 with TRBJ2-7, with D tentatively TRBD1 (5 bases). The germline CDR1 and CDR2 sequences are SGHRS and YFSETQ. V gave up 0 bases and J gave up 2 bases, with 15 bases separating them. The CDR3 spans 16 residues. The CDR3 reads CASSLEQTVRTYEQYF. The CDR3, as DNA: TGCGCCAGCAGCTTGGAACAGACAGTTCGGACCTACGAGCAGTACTTC.

This clonotype has more than one count but fewer than ten. V is TRBV27 and J is TRBJ2-7, with a possible D match to TRBD1 (6 bases). Between the trimmed V and J ends, which lost 9 bases and 3 bases, there was a span of 18 bases. The germline V gene has CDR1 MNHEY and CDR2 SMNVEV (reference sequence). CDR3 length equals 14 residues. CDR3 region: CASRRGGGVYEQYF. The CDR3 DNA is TGTGCCAGTCGTAGGGGTGGGGGCGTCTACGAGCAGTACTTC.

This clonotype was detected only a few times. The gene calls are TRBV7-9 and TRBJ2-1, with 11 bases aligning to TRBD2. The CDR3 spans 19 residues. The germline V gene has CDR1 SEHNR and CDR2 FQNEAQ (reference sequence). The J segment lost 1 base and the V segment lost 5 bases, leaving 13 bases of the junction unmatched. The CDR3 DNA reads TGTGCCAGCAGCCCGACTAGCGGGAACCTGCAAAGGTCCTACAATGAGCAGTTCTTC. Encoded protein: CASSPTSGNLQRSYNEQFF. The entire variable domain, with the rest obtained from reference TRBV7-9 and TRBJ2-1, is as follows: DTGVSQNPRHKITKRGQNVTFRCDPISEHNRLYWYRQTLGQGPEFLTYFQNEAQLEKSRLLSDRFSAERPKGSFSTLEIQRTEQGDSAMYLCASSPTSGNLQRSYNEQFFGPGTRLTVL.